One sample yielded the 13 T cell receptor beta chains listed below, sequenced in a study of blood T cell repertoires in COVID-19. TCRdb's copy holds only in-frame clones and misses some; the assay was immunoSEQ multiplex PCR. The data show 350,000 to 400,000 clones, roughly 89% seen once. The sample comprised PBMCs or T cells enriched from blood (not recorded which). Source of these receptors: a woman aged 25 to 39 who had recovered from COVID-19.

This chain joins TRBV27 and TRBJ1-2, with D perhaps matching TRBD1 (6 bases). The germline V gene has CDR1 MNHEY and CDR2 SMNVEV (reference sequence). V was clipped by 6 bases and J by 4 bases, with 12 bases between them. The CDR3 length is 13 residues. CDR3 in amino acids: CASSPTGFYGYTF. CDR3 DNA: TGTGCCAGCAGCCCGACAGGATTCTATGGCTACACCTTC.

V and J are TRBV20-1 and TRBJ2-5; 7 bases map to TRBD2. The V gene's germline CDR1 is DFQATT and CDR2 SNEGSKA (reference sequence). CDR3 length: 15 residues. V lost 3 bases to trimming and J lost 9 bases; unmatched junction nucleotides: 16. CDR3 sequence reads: CSASRSGTPYGAQYF. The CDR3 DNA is TGCAGTGCTAGTCGGAGCGGGACCCCGTATGGGGCCCAGTACTTC.

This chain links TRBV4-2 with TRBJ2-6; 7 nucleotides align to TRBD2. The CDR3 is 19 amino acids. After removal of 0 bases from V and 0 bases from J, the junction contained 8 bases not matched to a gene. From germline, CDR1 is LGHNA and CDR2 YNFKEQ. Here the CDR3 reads CASSQDLDSGGSGANVLTF. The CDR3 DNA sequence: TGTGCCAGCAGCCAAGATTTGGACTCGGGAGGCTCTGGGGCCAACGTCCTGACTTTC.

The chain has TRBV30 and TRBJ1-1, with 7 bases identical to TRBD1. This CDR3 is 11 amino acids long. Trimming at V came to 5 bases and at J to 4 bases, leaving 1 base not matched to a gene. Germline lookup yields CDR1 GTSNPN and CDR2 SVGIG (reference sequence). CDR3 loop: CAWDRATEAFF. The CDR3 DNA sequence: TGTGCCTGGGACAGGGCCACTGAAGCTTTCTTT.

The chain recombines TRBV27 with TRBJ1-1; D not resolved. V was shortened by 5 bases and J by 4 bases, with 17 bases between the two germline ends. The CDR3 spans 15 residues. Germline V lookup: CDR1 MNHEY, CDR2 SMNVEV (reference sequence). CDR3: CASSPGLQWGTEAFF. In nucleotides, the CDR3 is TGTGCCAGCAGTCCCGGACTCCAATGGGGCACTGAAGCTTTCTTT.

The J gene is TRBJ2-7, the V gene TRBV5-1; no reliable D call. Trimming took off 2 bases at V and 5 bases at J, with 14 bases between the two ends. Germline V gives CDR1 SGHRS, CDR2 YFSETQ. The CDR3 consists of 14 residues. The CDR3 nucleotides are TGCGCCAGCAGCTTATGGCAGCAGGTAAACGAGCAGTACTTC. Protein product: CASSLWQQVNEQYF.

CDR3 sequence reads: CASSVVSGVETQYF. CDR3 bases: TGTGCCAGCAGTGTTGTTAGCGGAGTAGAGACCCAGTACTTC. This chain links TRBV25-1 with TRBJ2-5, with D perhaps TRBD2 (6 bases). The CDR3 extends over 14 amino acids. Looked up from germline, CDR1 is MGHDK and CDR2 is SYGVNS. V was trimmed by 4 bases and J by 4 bases, leaving 13 bases between them.

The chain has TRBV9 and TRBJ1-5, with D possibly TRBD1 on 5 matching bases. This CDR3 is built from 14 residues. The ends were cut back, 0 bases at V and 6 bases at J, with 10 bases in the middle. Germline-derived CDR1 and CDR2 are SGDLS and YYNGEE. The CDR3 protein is CASSVGWGGQPQHF. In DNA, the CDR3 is TGTGCCAGCAGCGTAGGTTGGGGCGGTCAGCCCCAGCATTTT.

For the CDR3, the DNA is TGTGCCAGTAGTACAGGGGTTTTATATACTGAAGCTTTCTTT. Its translation: CASSTGVLYTEAFF. The chain recombines TRBV19 with TRBJ1-1; D perhaps matches TRBD1 (6 bases). The germline V gene encodes CDR1 LNHDA and CDR2 SQIVND (reference sequence). The CDR3 has 14 amino acids. V was shortened by 4 bases and J by 5 bases, with 14 bases between the two germline ends.

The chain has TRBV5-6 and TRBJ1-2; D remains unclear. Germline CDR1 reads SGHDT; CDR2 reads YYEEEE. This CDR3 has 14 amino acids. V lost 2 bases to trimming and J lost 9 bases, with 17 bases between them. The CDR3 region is CASSFASPGPSYTF. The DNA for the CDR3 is TGTGCCAGCAGCTTTGCGAGCCCGGGTCCCAGCTACACCTTC.

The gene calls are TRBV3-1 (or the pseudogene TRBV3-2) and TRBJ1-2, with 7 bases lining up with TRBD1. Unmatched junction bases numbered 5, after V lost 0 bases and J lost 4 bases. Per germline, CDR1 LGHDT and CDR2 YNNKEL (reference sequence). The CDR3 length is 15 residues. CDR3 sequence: CASSQDLRGLYGYTF. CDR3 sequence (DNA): TGTGCCAGCAGCCAAGATTTAAGGGGGCTCTATGGCTACACCTTC.

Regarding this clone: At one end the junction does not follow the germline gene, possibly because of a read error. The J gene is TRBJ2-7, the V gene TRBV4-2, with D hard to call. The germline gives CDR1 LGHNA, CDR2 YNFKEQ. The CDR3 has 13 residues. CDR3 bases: TGTGCCAGTAGCCCGCCCGGCTCCTACGAGCAGTACTTC. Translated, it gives CASSPPGSYEQYF.

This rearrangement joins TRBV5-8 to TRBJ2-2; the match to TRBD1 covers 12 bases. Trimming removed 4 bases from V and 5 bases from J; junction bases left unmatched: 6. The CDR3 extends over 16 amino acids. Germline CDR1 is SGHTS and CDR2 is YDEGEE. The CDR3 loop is CASSLGTGGWTGELFF. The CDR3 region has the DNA TGTGCCAGCAGCCTGGGGACAGGGGGCTGGACCGGGGAGCTGTTTTTT.